This TCR beta chain was observed in a study of blood T cell repertoires in COVID-19. Study background: Donors in the United States, Italy and Spain gave samples during acute or convalescent COVID-19. Sources were T cells, B-cell-depleted T cells, or PBMCs; the material itself was cDNA or gDNA.

As handled by the study authors: Reference gene primer amplification gave estimated nucleated cell counts. Only in-frame clones appear in the TCRdb table, and some are missing; sequencing was by immunoSEQ multiplex PCR. V and J calls and clone size come straight from that table; D and trimming were deduced from the DNA. The sample yields 30,000 to 35,000 clones, around 90% seen once. The germline V gene has CDR1 SGHTA and CDR2 FQGNSA. This CDR3 is 13 amino acids long. The J segment lost 10 bases and the V segment lost 0 bases, leaving 6 bases of the junction unmatched. The receptor was isolated from a man aged 55 to 70 with active COVID-19. Sequenced: peripheral blood. The chain employs TRBV7-2 and TRBJ2-7, with 7 bases identical to TRBD1. The CDR3 loop is CASSLARAGGQYF. The CDR3 DNA reads as TGTGCCAGCAGCTTAGCTAGGGCAGGGGGTCAGTACTTC.